The source of this T cell receptor (beta chain) is a study of long-term antiretroviral therapy in people with HIV. This clone is a singleton in its sample. Its antigen is still unknown. Study findings and constraints: Increased diversity was seen after ART, yet it remained lower than in transplant donor controls.

The CDR3 covers 13 residues. CDR1 is LNHDA, CDR2 SQIVND, per germline (reference sequence). The ends were cut back, 5 bases at V and 1 base at J, with 8 bases in the middle. Samples held about 0.95-10 million cryopreserved PBMC, and DNA extraction followed. The immunoSEQ assay was v3.0, run at survey level. Profiled with immunoSEQ multiplex PCR; TCRdb holds only in-frame clones, not every one. This table has fewer than 40,000 clones, 80% appearing once. The receptor's source is a man under 40 with HIV. This sequence joins TRBV19 and TRBJ1-1, with D possibly being TRBD1 (5 bases). Sample: unsorted PBMCs, taken 3.4 years after starting antiretroviral therapy. The CDR3 nucleotides are TGTGCCAGTAGTGGTCAGGGGAACACTGAAGCTTTCTTT. Its protein is CASSGQGNTEAFF.